This T cell receptor (beta chain) was documented in a study of cytomegalovirus exposure and HLA in healthy donors. The PCR used 60 Vbeta and 13 Jbeta primers. Assay: immunoSEQ multiplex PCR; the TCRdb copy retains only in-frame clones and omits some. In the table there are 150,000 to 200,000 clones, approximately 81% of which are singletons. Germline V lookup: CDR1 MNHEY, CDR2 SMNVEV (reference sequence). The CDR3 extends over 18 amino acids. Trimming cost V 2 bases and J 10 bases; bases outside gene matches: 16. The chain links TRBV27 to TRBJ1-6, with TRBD1 matching over 8 bases. The sample consisted of PBMCs. The clonotype comes from a man aged 45-60 years in good health and CMV-seropositive. The CDR3 spells CASSLQGQGRWSRSPLHF. CDR3 coding DNA: TGTGCCAGCAGTTTACAAGGACAGGGTCGATGGAGTCGATCACCCCTCCACTTT.